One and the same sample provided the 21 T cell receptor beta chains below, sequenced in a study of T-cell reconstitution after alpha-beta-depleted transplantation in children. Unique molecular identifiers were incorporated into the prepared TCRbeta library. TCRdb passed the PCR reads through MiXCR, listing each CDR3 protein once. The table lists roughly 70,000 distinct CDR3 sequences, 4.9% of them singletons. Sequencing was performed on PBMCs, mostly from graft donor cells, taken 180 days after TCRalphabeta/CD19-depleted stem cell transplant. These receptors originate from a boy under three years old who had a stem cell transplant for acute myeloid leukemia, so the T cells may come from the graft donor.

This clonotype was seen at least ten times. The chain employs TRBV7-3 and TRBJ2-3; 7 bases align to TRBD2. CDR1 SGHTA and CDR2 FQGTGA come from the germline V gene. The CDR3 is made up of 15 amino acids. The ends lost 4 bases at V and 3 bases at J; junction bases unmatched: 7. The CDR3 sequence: CASSWGGRATDTQYF. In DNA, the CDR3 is TGTGCCAGCAGCTGGGGGGGTAGGGCAACAGATACGCAGTATTTT.

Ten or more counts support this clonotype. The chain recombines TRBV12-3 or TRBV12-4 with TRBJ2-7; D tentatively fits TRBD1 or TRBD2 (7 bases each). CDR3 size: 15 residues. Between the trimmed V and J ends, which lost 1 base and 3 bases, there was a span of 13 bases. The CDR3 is CASSLDRGGHYEQYV. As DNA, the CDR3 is TGTGCCAGCAGTTTAGACAGGGGAGGGCACTACGAGCAGTACGTC.

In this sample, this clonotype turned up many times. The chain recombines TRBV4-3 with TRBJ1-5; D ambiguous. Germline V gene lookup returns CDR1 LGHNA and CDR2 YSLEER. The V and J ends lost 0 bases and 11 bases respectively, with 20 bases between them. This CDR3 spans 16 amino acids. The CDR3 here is CASSQDFTSPLLAQHF. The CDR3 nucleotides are TGCGCCAGCAGCCAAGACTTTACATCGCCCCTTTTGGCCCAGCATTTT.

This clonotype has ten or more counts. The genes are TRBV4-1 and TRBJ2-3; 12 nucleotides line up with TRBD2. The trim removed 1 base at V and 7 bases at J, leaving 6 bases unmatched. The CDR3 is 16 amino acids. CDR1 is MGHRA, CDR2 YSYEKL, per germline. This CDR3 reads CASSQASGGVSNTQYF. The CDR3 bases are TGCGCCAGCAGCCAAGCTAGCGGGGGGGTTTCCAATACGCAGTATTTT.

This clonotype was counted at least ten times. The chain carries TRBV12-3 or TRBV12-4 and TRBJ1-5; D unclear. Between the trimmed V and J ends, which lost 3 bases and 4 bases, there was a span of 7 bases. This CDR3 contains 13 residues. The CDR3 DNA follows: TGTGCCAGCAGTTTGCAGGTTAATCAGCCCCAGCATTTT. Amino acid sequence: CASSLQVNQPQHF.

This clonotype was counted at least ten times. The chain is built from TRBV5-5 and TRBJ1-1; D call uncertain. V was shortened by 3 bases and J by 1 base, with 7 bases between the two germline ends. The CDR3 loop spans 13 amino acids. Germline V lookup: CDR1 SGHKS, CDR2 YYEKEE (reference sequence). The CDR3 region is CASSWGGNTEAFF. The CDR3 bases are TGTGCCAGCAGCTGGGGAGGGAACACTGAAGCTTTCTTT.

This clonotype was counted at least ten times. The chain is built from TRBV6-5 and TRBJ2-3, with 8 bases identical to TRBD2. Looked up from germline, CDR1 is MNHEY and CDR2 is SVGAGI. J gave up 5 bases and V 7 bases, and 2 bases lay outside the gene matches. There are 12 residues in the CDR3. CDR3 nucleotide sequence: TGTGCCAGCACGGGGGGGCGAGATACGCAGTATTTT. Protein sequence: CASTGGRDTQYF.

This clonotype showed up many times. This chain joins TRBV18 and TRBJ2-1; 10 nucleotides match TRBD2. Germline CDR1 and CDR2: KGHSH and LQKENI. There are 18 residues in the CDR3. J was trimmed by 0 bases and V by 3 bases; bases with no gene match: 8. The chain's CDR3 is CASSPKVAGGRSYNEQFF. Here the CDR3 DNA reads TGTGCCAGCTCACCCAAGGTAGCGGGGGGACGCTCCTACAATGAGCAGTTCTTC.

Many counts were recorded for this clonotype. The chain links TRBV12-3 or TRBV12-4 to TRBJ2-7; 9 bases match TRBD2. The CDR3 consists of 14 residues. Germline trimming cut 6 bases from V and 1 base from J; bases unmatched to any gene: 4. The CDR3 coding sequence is TGTGCCAGCAGCCGCGGGGGGGCGTCCTACGAGCAGTACGTC. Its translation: CASSRGGASYEQYV.

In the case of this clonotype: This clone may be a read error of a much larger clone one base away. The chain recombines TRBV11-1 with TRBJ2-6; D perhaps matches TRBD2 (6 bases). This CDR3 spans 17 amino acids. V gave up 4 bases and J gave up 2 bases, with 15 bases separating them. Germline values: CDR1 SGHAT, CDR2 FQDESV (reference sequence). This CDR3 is CASSSLGLRTGANVLTF. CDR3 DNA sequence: TGTGCCAGCAGCTCCCTGGGACTGCGCACTGGGGCCAACGTCCTGACTTTC.

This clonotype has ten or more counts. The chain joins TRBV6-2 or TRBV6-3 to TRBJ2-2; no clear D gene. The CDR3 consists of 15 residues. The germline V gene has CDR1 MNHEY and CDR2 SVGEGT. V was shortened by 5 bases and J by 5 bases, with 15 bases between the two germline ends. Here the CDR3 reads CASSPRFPNTGELFF. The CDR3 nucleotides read TGTGCCAGCAGTCCGCGATTCCCTAATACCGGGGAGCTGTTTTTT.

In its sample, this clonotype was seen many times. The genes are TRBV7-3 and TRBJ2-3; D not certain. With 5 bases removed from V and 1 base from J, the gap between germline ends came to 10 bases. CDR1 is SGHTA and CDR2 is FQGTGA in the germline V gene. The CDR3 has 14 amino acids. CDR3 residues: CASSPISGTDTQYF. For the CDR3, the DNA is TGTGCCAGCAGCCCAATCTCTGGCACAGATACGCAGTATTTT.

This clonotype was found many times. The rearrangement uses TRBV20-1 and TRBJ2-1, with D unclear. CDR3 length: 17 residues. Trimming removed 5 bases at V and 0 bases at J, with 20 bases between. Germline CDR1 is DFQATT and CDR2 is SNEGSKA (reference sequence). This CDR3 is CSAYPLTWMSSYNEQFF. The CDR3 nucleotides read TGCAGTGCTTACCCTCTGACTTGGATGAGCTCCTACAATGAGCAGTTCTTC.

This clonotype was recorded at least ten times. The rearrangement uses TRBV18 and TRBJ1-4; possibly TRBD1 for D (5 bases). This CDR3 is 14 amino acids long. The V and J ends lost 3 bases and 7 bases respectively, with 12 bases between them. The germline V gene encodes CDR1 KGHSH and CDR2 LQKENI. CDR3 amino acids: CASSPPEGIEKLFF. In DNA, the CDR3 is TGTGCCAGCTCACCTCCGGAGGGGATTGAAAAACTGTTTTTT.

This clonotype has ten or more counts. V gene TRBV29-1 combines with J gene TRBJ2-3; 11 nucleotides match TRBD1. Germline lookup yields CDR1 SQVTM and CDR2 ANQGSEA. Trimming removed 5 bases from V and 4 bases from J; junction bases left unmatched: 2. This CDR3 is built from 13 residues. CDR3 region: CSVKGQGADTQYF. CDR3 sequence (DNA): TGCAGCGTTAAGGGACAGGGGGCAGATACGCAGTATTTT.

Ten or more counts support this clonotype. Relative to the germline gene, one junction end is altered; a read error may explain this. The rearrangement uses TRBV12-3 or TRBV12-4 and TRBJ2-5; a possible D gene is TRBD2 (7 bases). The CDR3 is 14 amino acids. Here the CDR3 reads CASSLWGGQKTQYF. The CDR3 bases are TGTGCCAGCAGTTTATGGGGGGGCCAAAAGACCCAGTACTTC.

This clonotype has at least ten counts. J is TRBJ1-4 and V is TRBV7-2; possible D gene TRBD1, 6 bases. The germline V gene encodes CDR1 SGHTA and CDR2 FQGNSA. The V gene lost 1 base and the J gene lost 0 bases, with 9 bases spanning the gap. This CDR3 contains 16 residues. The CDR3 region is CASSLEGHPTNEKLFF. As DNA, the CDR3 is TGTGCCAGCAGCTTAGAGGGACACCCAACTAATGAAAAACTGTTTTTT.

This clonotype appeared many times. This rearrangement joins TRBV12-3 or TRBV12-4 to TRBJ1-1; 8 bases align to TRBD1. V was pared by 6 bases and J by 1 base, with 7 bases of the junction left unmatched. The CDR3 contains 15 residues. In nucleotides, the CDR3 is TGTGCCAGCAGATCGACAGGGGATTCGAACACTGAAGCTTTCTTT. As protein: CASRSTGDSNTEAFF.

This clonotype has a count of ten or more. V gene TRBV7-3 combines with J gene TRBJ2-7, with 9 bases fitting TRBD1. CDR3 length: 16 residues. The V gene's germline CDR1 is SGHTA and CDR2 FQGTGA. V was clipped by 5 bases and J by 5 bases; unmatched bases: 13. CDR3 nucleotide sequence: TGTGCCAGCAGCCCCACGGCCGGGACAGGGAGGCACGAGCAGTACTTC. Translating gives CASSPTAGTGRHEQYF.

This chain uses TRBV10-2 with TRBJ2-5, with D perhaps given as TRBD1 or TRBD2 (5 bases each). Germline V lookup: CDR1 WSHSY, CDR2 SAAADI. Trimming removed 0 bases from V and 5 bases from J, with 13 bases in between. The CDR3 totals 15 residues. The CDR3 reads CASSESGTPAETQYF. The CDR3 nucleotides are TGCGCCAGCAGTGAGTCGGGGACCCCAGCGGAGACCCAGTACTTC.

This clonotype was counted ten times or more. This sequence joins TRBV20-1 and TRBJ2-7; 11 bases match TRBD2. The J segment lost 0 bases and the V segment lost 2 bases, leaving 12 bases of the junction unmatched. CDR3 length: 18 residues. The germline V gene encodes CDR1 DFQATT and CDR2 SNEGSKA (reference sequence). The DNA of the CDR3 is TGCAGTGCTAGACCCCCATGGCTAGCGGGGGGTCTCTCCTACGAGCAGTACTTC. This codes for CSARPPWLAGGLSYEQYF.